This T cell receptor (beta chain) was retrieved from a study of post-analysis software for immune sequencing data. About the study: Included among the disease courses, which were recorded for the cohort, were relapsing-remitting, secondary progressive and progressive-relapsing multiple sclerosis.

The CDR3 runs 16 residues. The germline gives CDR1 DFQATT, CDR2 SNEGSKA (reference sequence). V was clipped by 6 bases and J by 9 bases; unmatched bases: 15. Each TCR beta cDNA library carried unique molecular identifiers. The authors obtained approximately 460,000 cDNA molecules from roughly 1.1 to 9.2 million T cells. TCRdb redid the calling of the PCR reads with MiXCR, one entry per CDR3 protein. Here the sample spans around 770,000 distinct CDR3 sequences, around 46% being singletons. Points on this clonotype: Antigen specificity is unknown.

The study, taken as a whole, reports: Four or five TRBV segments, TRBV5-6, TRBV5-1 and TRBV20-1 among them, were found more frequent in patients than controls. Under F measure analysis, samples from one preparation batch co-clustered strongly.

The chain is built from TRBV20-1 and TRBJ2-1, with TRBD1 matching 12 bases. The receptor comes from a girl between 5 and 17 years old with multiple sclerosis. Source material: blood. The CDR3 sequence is CSAYPSSGQGAVEQFF. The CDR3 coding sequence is TGCAGTGCCTACCCCTCCTCGGGACAGGGGGCTGTTGAGCAGTTCTTC.